This T cell receptor beta chain appears in the sequencing data of a study of OX40 agonist ivuxolimab in advanced cancers. The data were produced by immunoSEQ multiplex PCR, yet TCRdb's version contains in-frame clones alone and is incomplete. The data hold about 93,000 clones, with 90% to 95% observed a single time. Sequences were derived from CD4+ or CD8+ T cells sorted from blood, sampled in a trial of the OX40 agonist ivuxolimab. The clonotype comes from an adult with an advanced solid tumor such as melanoma, head and neck, liver or kidney cancer.

In DNA form, the CDR3 reads TGTGCCATCAGCGTTGGGACCGAACAGCCCCAGCATTTT. Protein product: CAISVGTEQPQHF. The chain combines TRBV10-3 with TRBJ1-5; D perhaps matches TRBD1 (5 bases). This CDR3 has 13 amino acids. V shed 6 bases and J shed 7 bases, with 13 bases lying between them. Germline V gene sequence: CDR1 ENHRY, CDR2 SYGVKD.